This T cell receptor beta chain was obtained from a study of blood T cell repertoires in COVID-19. Whole-study context: Researchers got acute and convalescent COVID-19 samples from the United States, Italy and Spain. T cells, B-cell-depleted T cells, or PBMCs supplied cDNA or gDNA.

Original handling: Estimated nucleated cell counts came from reference gene primer amplification. TCRdb's table, derived via immunoSEQ multiplex PCR, lists solely in-frame clones and lacks some. The D gene and trimming were derived from the DNA, and the V and J assignments and clone size from that table. The sample lists 180,000 or so clones, approximately 84% occurring once. V shed 5 bases and J shed 4 bases, with 15 bases lying between them. The CDR3 length is 15 residues. The germline gives CDR1 LGHDT, CDR2 YNNKEL (reference sequence). This rearrangement joins TRBV3-1 (or the pseudogene TRBV3-2) to TRBJ1-3; D is perhaps TRBD1 (5 bases). Sequencing was done on a sample of peripheral blood. This TCR came from a human donor with acute or convalescent COVID-19. The donor label of this sample is uncertain. In nucleotides, the CDR3 is TGTGCCAGCAGCGAACTCCCAGGGTCCGGAAACACCATATATTTT. This translates into CASSELPGSGNTIYF.